This is a list of T cell receptor beta chains from one sample in a study of patients and donors after allogeneic stem cell transplantation. One entry per CDR3 protein, called by TCRdb with MiXCR from the RT-PCR reads. The sample gives about 960,000 distinct CDR3 sequences, under 20% of which show up once; under 6.5% is in the top ten. Material: blood, either unsorted or a sorted T cell fraction (not recorded which). These TCRs come from a human donor who was either an allogeneic HSCT recipient or a stem cell or donor lymphocyte infusion donor (not recorded which). It is not recorded whose cells these are; they may come from a transplant donor. Each CDR3 is given with its conserved first and last residue. D genes are given only for firm matches. Expanded clones are given a class, and other clones once, few, many or no size at all.

d_call	clone_size	j_call	v_call	cdr3_nt	cdr3_aa
.	few	TRBJ2-1	TRBV6-1	TGTGCCAGCAGAAACACGGACAGCCCGAACAATGAGCAGTTCTTC	CASRNTDSPNNEQFF
TRBD1	.	TRBJ1-3	TRBV12-3/TRBV12-4	TGTGCCAGCAGTCATGGGACAGGGGGCTCTGGAAACACCATATATTTT	CASSHGTGGSGNTIYF
TRBD1	many	TRBJ1-6	TRBV10-3	TGTGCCATCAGTGGACAGGGAGGGTCACCCCTCCACTTT	CAISGQGGSPLHF
TRBD2	.	TRBJ2-7	TRBV20-1	TGCAGTGCTAGAGTCTCTAGCGGGAGGACCTACGAGCAGTACTTC	CSARVSSGRTYEQYF
TRBD1	few	TRBJ1-1	TRBV7-2	TGTGCCAGCAGCTTAGGGTGGCAGGGGGCTGAAGCTTTCTTT	CASSLGWQGAEAFF
.	few	TRBJ2-2	TRBV7-6	TGTGCCAGCAGCTTAGTAAATGGCTACCGTTCGAACACCGGGGAGCTGTTTTTT	CASSLVNGYRSNTGELFF
.	.	TRBJ2-7	TRBV6-8	TGTGCCAGCAGTTACTATGTGACGCTATACGAGCAGTACTTC	CASSYYVTLYEQYF
TRBD2	.	TRBJ2-1	TRBV7-9	TGTGCCAGCAGCTTAGCGAGAGGACTAGCCCCCGCCCATTTCTTC	CASSLARGLAPAHFF
.	few	TRBJ1-1	TRBV7-3	TGTGCCAGCAGCTGGACCCCAAAGAGCACTGAAGCTTTCTTT	CASSWTPKSTEAFF
TRBD2	.	TRBJ2-5	TRBV29-1	TGCAGCGTGCACATAGCGGGAGGAGAGACCCAGTACTTC	CSVHIAGGETQYF
.	.	TRBJ2-1	TRBV24-1	TGTGCCACCAGTGATGTTACCTTCAGAGACTACAATGAGCAGTTCTTC	CATSDVTFRDYNEQFF
.	.	TRBJ1-2	TRBV9	TGTGCCAGCAGCGAAAACAGTTATGGCTACACCTTC	CASSENSYGYTF
TRBD2	few	TRBJ2-5	TRBV5-1	TGCGCCAGCAGCTTAAACCGCGGACTAGCGGGAGAGACCCAGTACTTC	CASSLNRGLAGETQYF
.	.	TRBJ2-7	TRBV7-9	TGTGCCAGCAGCTTAACAGTTGGCGGGGCCTACGAGCAGTACTTC	CASSLTVGGAYEQYF
.	few	TRBJ2-7	TRBV20-1	TGCAGTGCTAGAGATCTCGGGACCAGCTACAAGCGGATTGTAGAGCAGTACTTC	CSARDLGTSYKRIVEQYF
.	few	TRBJ2-1	TRBV4-2	TGTGCCAGCAGCCAAGGTTTCAGGGATAGTAACAATGAGCAGTTCTTC	CASSQGFRDSNNEQFF
.	.	TRBJ2-3	TRBV4-1	TGCGCCAGCAGCCAAGAATGGGAGGGCACAGATACGCAGTATTTT	CASSQEWEGTDTQYF
.	.	TRBJ2-2	TRBV6-5	TGTGCCAGCAGTTACGCCCAGGGCAGGGCCGGGGAGCTGTTTTTT	CASSYAQGRAGELFF
.	.	TRBJ1-1	TRBV6-2/TRBV6-3	TGTGCCAGCAGCCGCAAGGACAGGAACACTGAAGCTTTCTTT	CASSRKDRNTEAFF
.	.	TRBJ2-7	TRBV6-2/TRBV6-3	TGTGCCAGCAGTTCCCAGGGCGTCGCGGGCGAGCAGTACTTC	CASSSQGVAGEQYF
TRBD2	few	TRBJ2-1	TRBV20-1	TGCAGTGCTAGAGATGGGGCGGGAGAGGTCAATGAGCAGTTCTTC	CSARDGAGEVNEQFF
TRBD1	few	TRBJ1-5	TRBV20-1	TGCAGTGCTAGAGATGGGACAGTTAATCAGCCCCAGCATTTT	CSARDGTVNQPQHF
.	many	TRBJ1-4	TRBV10-3	TGTGCCATCAGTGACGGAAAGCGACAGTCTAATGAAAAACTGTTTTTT	CAISDGKRQSNEKLFF
.	.	TRBJ2-1	TRBV19	TGTGCCAGTAGTATGGGCAAGCGGACTTCCTACAATGAGCAGTTCTTC	CASSMGKRTSYNEQFF
.	few	TRBJ2-2	TRBV5-6	TGTGCCAGCAGCTGGCTGACTACGAACACCGGGGAGCTGTTTTTT	CASSWLTTNTGELFF
TRBD1	.	TRBJ1-4	TRBV10-3	TGTGCCATCAGCCGGGACAGGGCGGAAAAACTGTTTTTT	CAISRDRAEKLFF
TRBD1	.	TRBJ1-1	TRBV14	TGTGCCAGCAGCGCCCACACCACAGGGGGCACTGAAGCTTTCTTT	CASSAHTTGGTEAFF
.	many	TRBJ1-1	TRBV12-3/TRBV12-4	TGTGCCAGCAGTATTCACCTCTCGGCTGAAGCTTTCTTT	CASSIHLSAEAFF
.	.	TRBJ1-3	TRBV29-1	TGCAGCGTCACCTACAGGGAGACTGGAAACACCATATATTTT	CSVTYRETGNTIYF
.	few	TRBJ2-1	TRBV9	TGTGCCAGCAGCGCGGAAGGGAGCGCCTTCCCAAACAATGAGCAGTTCTTC	CASSAEGSAFPNNEQFF
.	few	TRBJ2-3	TRBV20-1	TGCAGTGTTGCTGGGGGGCCTCTTTTGGATACGCAGTATTTT	CSVAGGPLLDTQYF
TRBD2	.	TRBJ2-1	TRBV10-3	TGTGCCATCAGGACCGTAGCGGGAGTGAACTACAATGAGCAGTTCTTC	CAIRTVAGVNYNEQFF
.	few	TRBJ1-3	TRBV20-1	TGCAGTGCTAGGGCTGACACGTACTCTGGAAACACCATATATTTT	CSARADTYSGNTIYF
.	few	TRBJ1-2	TRBV2	TGTGCCAGCAGTGAGTCGCTGGGAGGCTATGGCTACACCTTC	CASSESLGGYGYTF
.	many	TRBJ1-6	TRBV12-3/TRBV12-4	TGTGCCAGCACCTCTAAGGGAGGGAGCGGAGATTCACCCCTCCACTTT	CASTSKGGSGDSPLHF
.	few	TRBJ2-5	TRBV7-9	TGTGCCAGCAGCTTTTCCAGCGGATACCAAGAGACCCAGTACTTC	CASSFSSGYQETQYF
TRBD1	.	TRBJ2-7	TRBV5-1	TGCGCCAGCAGCTCCAGCCCGGGACAGGGGGCCCACGAGCAGTACTTC	CASSSSPGQGAHEQYF
.	.	TRBJ2-5	TRBV7-2	TGTGCCAGCAGCGACCCGGGTCAAGAGACCCAGTACTTC	CASSDPGQETQYF
.	many	TRBJ2-3	TRBV6-4	TGTGCCAGCAGTGACTCGACGCCGGGGGGCACAGATACGCAGTATTTT	CASSDSTPGGTDTQYF
.	.	TRBJ2-2	TRBV20-1	TGCAGTGCTAGAGATCGACGTCGGTGGCCGAACACCGGGGAGCTGTTTTTT	CSARDRRRWPNTGELFF
TRBD2	.	TRBJ2-7	TRBV6-5	TGTGCCAGCAGTTCCGGGACTAGCGGGAGGTTCACCTACGAGCAGTACTTC	CASSSGTSGRFTYEQYF
TRBD1	.	TRBJ2-7	TRBV5-1	TGCGCCAGCAATGAACAGGGGTCGTCCTACGAGCAGTACTTC	CASNEQGSSYEQYF
TRBD2	few	TRBJ2-5	TRBV5-1	TGCGCCAGCAGCATGGCGAGGACTAGCGGGGGAGAGACCCAGTACTTC	CASSMARTSGGETQYF
.	.	TRBJ1-3	TRBV2	TGTGCCAGCAGTGAATCGGTCGGCCACAAAGCAAACACCATATATTTT	CASSESVGHKANTIYF
.	.	TRBJ2-7	TRBV6-1	TGTGCCAGCAGTGAATTTCAGGACAGACTGACCTACGAGCAGTACTTC	CASSEFQDRLTYEQYF
.	.	TRBJ2-5	TRBV27	TGTGCCAGCAGTTTATTCCCGGGCCAAGAGACCCAGTACTTC	CASSLFPGQETQYF
.	many	TRBJ1-1	TRBV29-1	TGCAGCGTTGAACTACGACTTTTGAACACTGAAGCTTTCTTT	CSVELRLLNTEAFF
.	.	TRBJ1-2	TRBV20-1	TGCAGTGCCTACAGAGATTCCTATGGCTACACCTTC	CSAYRDSYGYTF
.	.	TRBJ2-1	TRBV7-9	TGTGCCAGCAGCCCGGTCGCCCTCCAATCCAATGAGCAGTTCTTC	CASSPVALQSNEQFF
TRBD1	.	TRBJ1-5	TRBV10-3	TGTGCCATCAACCGACAGGGGGACGTTCAGCCCCAGCATTTT	CAINRQGDVQPQHF
.	.	TRBJ2-4	TRBV15	TGTGCCACCAGCAGAGAGGGAGGGGGCCCAGCCAAAAACATTCAGTACTTC	CATSREGGGPAKNIQYF
.	few	TRBJ2-7	TRBV5-5	TGTGCCAGCACCTTGGAAGGGGTCAGCTCCTACGAGCAGTACTTC	CASTLEGVSSYEQYF
TRBD2	many	TRBJ2-1	TRBV20-1	TGCAGTGCTAGACCACTAGCGGGGGTATACAATGAGCAGTTCTTC	CSARPLAGVYNEQFF
.	.	TRBJ2-2	TRBV14	TGTGCCAGCAGCCAAGAAGGTGGGGTTTTCGGGGAGCTGTTTTTT	CASSQEGGVFGELFF
.	few	TRBJ1-5	TRBV19	TGTGCCAGCGCAGAGGGCAGGGCCAATCAGCCCCAGCATTTT	CASAEGRANQPQHF